One and the same sample provided the 16 T cell receptor beta chains below, sequenced in a study of blood T cell repertoires in COVID-19 (dated by TCRdb to the early 2020s). Library preparation was by the immunoSEQ multiplex PCR assay. TCRdb obtained this table from immuneACCESS and retained in-frame rearrangements with V and J assigned. These tables miss some clones; where compared with another copy, unresolved V genes account for less than half of the shortfall, and the remainder is unexplained. Within this sample are approximately 65,000 clones, with approximately 79% of them counted one time only. The ten largest clonotypes hold roughly 20% of the sample. The sequencing sample was made of peripheral blood. These receptors all stem from a woman at least 80 years old with active or convalescent COVID-19.

A single count supports this clone. The rearrangement links TRBV18 to TRBJ2-1, with D uncertain. Trimming shortened V by 4 bases and J by 5 bases, and 12 bases separated the two germline ends. CDR1 is KGHSH, CDR2 LQKENI, per germline. The CDR3 spans 14 residues. CDR3 in DNA: TGTGCCAGCTCACGACAACGAGATCACAATGAGCAGTTCTTC. Translation: CASSRQRDHNEQFF.

The rearrangement uses TRBV27 and TRBJ1-5; D possibly corresponds to TRBD1 (5 bases). V was clipped by 0 bases and J by 0 bases, with 9 bases between them. The CDR3 consists of 16 residues. The germline CDR1 and CDR2 sequences are MNHEY and SMNVEV (reference sequence). The CDR3 nucleotides read TGTGCCAGCAGTTTATCTCCAGGGAATAGCAATCAGCCCCAGCATTTT. This gives the protein CASSLSPGNSNQPQHF.

The V gene is TRBV7-9, the J gene TRBJ2-3, with unresolved D. The V and J ends lost 5 bases and 3 bases respectively, with 3 bases between them. This CDR3 is 11 amino acids long. Germline CDR1 SEHNR, CDR2 FQNEAQ (reference sequence). The CDR3 here is CASSQTDTQYF. The DNA of the CDR3 is TGTGCCAGCAGCCAGACAGATACGCAGTATTTT.

This sequence joins TRBV27 and TRBJ2-5; D possibly corresponds to TRBD2 (5 bases). Germline CDR1 MNHEY, CDR2 SMNVEV (reference sequence). V was shortened by 2 bases and J by 4 bases, with 11 bases between the two germline ends. The length of the CDR3 is 14 residues. The DNA for the CDR3 is TGTGCCAGCAGTTTAACTAGGTCACCAGAGACCCAGTACTTC. This codes for CASSLTRSPETQYF.

Concerning this clone itself: Other DNA sequences in the sample encode the same CDR3. The genes are TRBV7-9 and TRBJ2-6; D remains ambiguous. This CDR3 spans 14 amino acids. Trimming took off 2 bases at V and 4 bases at J, with 6 bases between the two ends. Germline loops: CDR1 SEHNR, CDR2 FQNEAQ (reference sequence). In DNA form, the CDR3 reads TGTGCCAGCAGCTTACCCCCGGGGGCCAACGTCCTGACTTTC. This sequence encodes CASSLPPGANVLTF. The whole variable domain, filled in from reference TRBV7-9 and TRBJ2-6, reads DTGVSQNPRHKITKRGQNVTFRCDPISEHNRLYWYRQTLGQGPEFLTYFQNEAQLEKSRLLSDRFSAERPKGSFSTLEIQRTEQGDSAMYLCASSLPPGANVLTFGAGSRLTVL.

The gene calls are TRBV7-2 and TRBJ1-3; 7 nucleotides align to TRBD1. CDR1 is SGHTA and CDR2 is FQGNSA in the germline V gene. This CDR3 has 16 residues. V shed 5 bases, J shed 0 bases, and the junction held 7 bases outside the gene matches. CDR3 region: CASSRDRLSSGNTIYF. CDR3 in DNA: TGTGCCAGCAGCCGGGACAGACTAAGCTCTGGAAACACCATATATTTT.

J is TRBJ1-2 and V is TRBV10-2; 7 bases align to TRBD1. Trimming removed 4 bases from V and 7 bases from J; junction bases left unmatched: 6. There are 13 residues in the CDR3. Germline CDR1 reads WSHSY; CDR2 reads SAAADI. This CDR3 reads CASSVRGGSGYTF. For the CDR3, the DNA is TGCGCCAGCAGTGTAAGAGGGGGCTCTGGCTACACCTTC.

In nucleotides, the CDR3 is TGTGCCAGCGCGCGGGGGGGCCGCACAGATACGCAGTATTTT. Its protein product is CASARGGRTDTQYF. The chain carries TRBV7-3 and TRBJ2-3, with TRBD2 matching 9 bases. Trimming took 8 bases from V and 1 from J; bases not matched to a gene: 4. Germline lookup yields CDR1 SGHTA and CDR2 FQGTGA. There are 14 residues in the CDR3. Based on the CDR3 plus reference TRBV7-3 and TRBJ2-3, the full variable domain is GAGVSQTPSNKVTEKGKYVELRCDPISGHTALYWYRQSLGQGPEFLIYFQGTGAADDSGLPNDRFFAVRPEGSVSTLKIQRTERGDSAVYLCASARGGRTDTQYFGPGTRLTVL.

The V call is TRBV18, the J call TRBJ1-4; D ambiguous. V gave up 0 bases and J gave up 2 bases, with 7 bases separating them. Germline values: CDR1 KGHSH, CDR2 LQKENI. CDR3 length equals 15 residues. CDR3 sequence reads: CASSPPAQTNEKLFF. CDR3 bases: TGTGCCAGCTCACCACCGGCTCAGACTAATGAAAAACTGTTTTTT.

This rearrangement joins TRBV6-4 to TRBJ1-1, with 11 bases aligning to TRBD1. V shed 6 bases and J 10 bases; nucleotides not matched to a gene: 10. Per germline, CDR1 MRHNA and CDR2 SNTAGT. This CDR3 spans 14 amino acids. CDR3 DNA: TGTGCCAGCAGCCCCACCATCGGGACAGGGGGAGCTTTCTTT. Translated, it gives CASSPTIGTGGAFF.

V is TRBV27 and J is TRBJ2-5, with D maybe TRBD1 (6 bases). Germline assignment: CDR1 MNHEY and CDR2 SMNVEV (reference sequence). V was clipped by 2 bases and J by 1 base, with 11 bases between them. This CDR3 has 15 residues. The CDR3 loop reads CASSLMGALQETQYF. CDR3 sequence (DNA): TGTGCCAGCAGTTTAATGGGGGCCCTCCAAGAGACCCAGTACTTC.

The chain uses TRBV20-1 and TRBJ1-4; D is perhaps TRBD1 (6 bases). V was clipped by 3 bases and J by 5 bases, with 19 bases between them. This CDR3 contains 16 residues. Per germline, CDR1 DFQATT and CDR2 SNEGSKA (reference sequence). CDR3 residues: CSASSVAGANNEKLFF. The CDR3 bases are TGCAGTGCTAGTAGTGTGGCAGGGGCAAACAATGAAAAACTGTTTTTT.

This chain links TRBV10-3 with TRBJ2-5; D unclear. Trimming removed 5 bases at V and 0 bases at J, with 7 bases between. The CDR3 contains 13 residues. From germline, CDR1 is ENHRY and CDR2 SYGVKD. DNA for the CDR3: TGTGCCATCAGTCGGCGGTACCAAGAGACCCAGTACTTC. Encoded protein: CAISRRYQETQYF.

The chain couples TRBV6-5 to TRBJ1-2, with D perhaps TRBD1 (5 bases). Trimming cost V 0 bases and J 4 bases, with 9 bases left between them. CDR1 and CDR2 (germline): MNHEY, SVGAGI. CDR3 length: 14 residues. The CDR3 reads CASSYSRGGYGYTF. Here the CDR3 DNA reads TGTGCCAGCAGTTACTCAAGGGGCGGCTATGGCTACACCTTC.

This chain joins TRBV6-1 and TRBJ2-7; 8 bases line up with TRBD1. From germline, CDR1 is MNHNS and CDR2 SASEGT. V lost 2 bases to trimming and J lost 5 bases; unmatched junction nucleotides: 14. This CDR3 has 17 amino acids. The CDR3 reads CASSERGRRTGYHEQYF. Here the CDR3 DNA reads TGTGCCAGCAGTGAAAGGGGTAGAAGGACAGGGTACCACGAGCAGTACTTC.

The CDR3 DNA reads TGTGCCAGCAGTTTCACGGGGAGGAAACTGTTTTTT. Protein sequence: CASSFTGRKLFF. The V and J genes are TRBV7-9 and TRBJ1-4; no clear D gene. CDR1 is SEHNR, CDR2 FQNEAQ, per germline (reference sequence). The CDR3 loop spans 12 amino acids. Between the trimmed V and J ends, which lost 6 bases and 11 bases, there was a span of 13 bases.